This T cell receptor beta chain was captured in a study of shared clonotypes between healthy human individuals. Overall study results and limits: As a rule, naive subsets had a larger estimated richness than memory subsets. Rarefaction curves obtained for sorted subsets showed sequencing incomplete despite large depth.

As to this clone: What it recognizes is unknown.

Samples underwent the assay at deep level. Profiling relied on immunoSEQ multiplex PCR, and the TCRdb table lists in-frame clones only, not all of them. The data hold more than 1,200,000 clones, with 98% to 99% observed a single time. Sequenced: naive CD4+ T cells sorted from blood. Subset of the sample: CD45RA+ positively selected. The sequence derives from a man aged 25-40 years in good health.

The CDR3 region has the DNA TGTGCCAGCAGTGCTCCGGGACAGGGGAGCAATCAGCCCCAGCATTTT. It specifies CASSAPGQGSNQPQHF. V is TRBV6-1 and J is TRBJ1-5; 10 bases fit TRBD1. The CDR3 extends over 16 amino acids. The junction had 4 bases not matched to a gene; V was cut back by 4 bases and J by 1 base. Germline V lookup: CDR1 MNHNS, CDR2 SASEGT.